This is a list of T cell receptor beta chains from one sample in a study of naive and memory T cell subsets. Via MiXCR, TCRdb re-called the UMI-ligation and nested PCR reads, giving one row per CDR3 protein. The sample lists about 90,000 distinct CDR3 sequences; about 10% were seen once. Sequencing was done on a sample of naive CD4+ T cells from blood. These receptors all come from a human donor in good health. Each CDR3 is given with its conserved first and last residue. Fields, in order: clone size, CDR3 length, D gene, V gene, CDR3 protein. A D gene is named only where the DNA matches it firmly. Clone size is stated in some rows and not others, as once, few, many or a class when expanded.

abundance: few; len: 11; d_gene: -; v_gene: TRBV29-1; CDR3aa: CSVVCYQPQHF
abundance: -; len: 13; d_gene: -; v_gene: TRBV9; CDR3aa: CASSETVNTEAFF
abundance: -; len: 18; d_gene: -; v_gene: TRBV28; CDR3aa: CASSLFSGDTHSGNTIYF
abundance: -; len: 16; d_gene: -; v_gene: TRBV20-1; CDR3aa: CSARDAPGVNTGELFF
abundance: few; len: 17; d_gene: -; v_gene: TRBV27; CDR3aa: CASKLPQPVRFYNEQFF
abundance: -; len: 16; d_gene: -; v_gene: TRBV24-1; CDR3aa: CATSDPGSPSNQPQHF
abundance: few; len: 16; d_gene: TRBD1; v_gene: TRBV12-3/TRBV12-4; CDR3aa: CASRHPGQGSGYGYTF
abundance: many; len: 14; d_gene: TRBD2; v_gene: TRBV19; CDR3aa: CASKEAGGADTQYF
abundance: few; len: 16; d_gene: -; v_gene: TRBV7-7; CDR3aa: CASSPLTWGANTEAFF
abundance: -; len: 14; d_gene: -; v_gene: TRBV5-6; CDR3aa: CASSRRSNRDEQYF
abundance: -; len: 12; d_gene: -; v_gene: TRBV7-2; CDR3aa: CASSLAVDEQFF
abundance: few; len: 13; d_gene: -; v_gene: TRBV6-5; CDR3aa: CASARRANEKLFF
abundance: -; len: 15; d_gene: -; v_gene: TRBV4-1; CDR3aa: CASSQSGHSLSEAFF
abundance: -; len: 12; d_gene: -; v_gene: TRBV29-1; CDR3aa: CSGGVLGYEQYF
abundance: many; len: 13; d_gene: -; v_gene: TRBV18; CDR3aa: CASSPPSADTQYF
abundance: -; len: 12; d_gene: -; v_gene: TRBV7-2; CDR3aa: CASSLDRNTIYF
abundance: -; len: 17; d_gene: TRBD2; v_gene: TRBV25-1; CDR3aa: CASSEFQSSGVTDTQYF
abundance: -; len: 12; d_gene: -; v_gene: TRBV12-3/TRBV12-4; CDR3aa: CASSYSGTRAFF
abundance: -; len: 15; d_gene: -; v_gene: TRBV7-9; CDR3aa: CASSPGVDSGNTIYF
abundance: few; len: 13; d_gene: TRBD1; v_gene: TRBV18; CDR3aa: CASSTQGAYEQYF
abundance: -; len: 13; d_gene: -; v_gene: TRBV14; CDR3aa: CASSGQSFTEAFF
abundance: -; len: 15; d_gene: -; v_gene: TRBV5-1; CDR3aa: CASSFVGQRATEAFF
abundance: many; len: 15; d_gene: -; v_gene: TRBV7-9; CDR3aa: CASSQSARTGNTIYF
abundance: -; len: 15; d_gene: TRBD2; v_gene: TRBV6-5; CDR3aa: CASSYSGLAHNEQFF
abundance: few; len: 12; d_gene: -; v_gene: TRBV6-5; CDR3aa: CASSYRGDTQYF
abundance: few; len: 14; d_gene: -; v_gene: TRBV11-2; CDR3aa: CASSLAGVNTEAFF
abundance: few; len: 16; d_gene: -; v_gene: TRBV12-3/TRBV12-4; CDR3aa: CASSLGNSDEITEAFF
abundance: few; len: 15; d_gene: -; v_gene: TRBV7-9; CDR3aa: CASSLGQSMGDTQYF
abundance: few; len: 16; d_gene: -; v_gene: TRBV4-3; CDR3aa: CASSQSIGESNQPQHF
abundance: -; len: 15; d_gene: TRBD2; v_gene: TRBV18; CDR3aa: CASSPEASGAGEQFF
abundance: -; len: 17; d_gene: -; v_gene: TRBV6-2/TRBV6-3; CDR3aa: CASSYRLSPTYTGELFF
abundance: many; len: 18; d_gene: TRBD2; v_gene: TRBV20-1; CDR3aa: CSARDLGAGGPYYNEQFF
abundance: once; len: 18; d_gene: TRBD1; v_gene: TRBV9; CDR3aa: CASSPGWTGPTSNEKLFF
abundance: many; len: 12; d_gene: -; v_gene: TRBV20-1; CDR3aa: CSASRGYDTQYF
abundance: -; len: 15; d_gene: TRBD1; v_gene: TRBV28; CDR3aa: CASSFTGGSSYEQYF
abundance: -; len: 14; d_gene: -; v_gene: TRBV10-3; CDR3aa: CAISAQVGSDTQYF
abundance: many; len: 15; d_gene: -; v_gene: TRBV12-3/TRBV12-4; CDR3aa: CASSSGRRDYYGYTF
abundance: -; len: 13; d_gene: TRBD1; v_gene: TRBV19; CDR3aa: CASSIGTEYEQYF
abundance: few; len: 14; d_gene: -; v_gene: TRBV7-9; CDR3aa: CASSLSLSGNTIYF
abundance: many; len: 18; d_gene: TRBD2; v_gene: TRBV6-5; CDR3aa: CASSRGLAALFAYNEQFF
abundance: -; len: 13; d_gene: -; v_gene: TRBV5-6; CDR3aa: CASSIGPKREQYF
abundance: many; len: 14; d_gene: -; v_gene: TRBV11-3; CDR3aa: CASSFSSGANVLTF
abundance: -; len: 14; d_gene: -; v_gene: TRBV12-3/TRBV12-4; CDR3aa: CASSLSGRDYGYTF